This is a list of T cell receptor beta chains from one sample in a study of blood T cell repertoires in COVID-19. TCRdb's copy holds only in-frame clones and misses some; the assay was immunoSEQ multiplex PCR. The sample contains around 200,000 clones, 80% to 90% of which appear only once. The sample consisted of PBMCs or T cells enriched from blood (not recorded which). These receptors came from a woman aged 40 to 50 with acute COVID-19. The CDR3 runs from the conserved cysteine through the conserved F or W. A D gene is named only where the DNA matches it firmly. A row's size may be missing; if present it is once, few, many or a size class.

v_call	cdr3_length	j_call	d_call	clone_size	cdr3_aa	cdr3_nt
TRBV2	15	TRBJ2-7	.	few	CASSQQGPGPYEQYF	TGTGCCAGCAGCCAACAGGGCCCGGGCCCCTACGAGCAGTACTTC
TRBV5-6	15	TRBJ1-4	TRBD1	.	CASSLQQGRHEKLFF	TGTGCCAGCAGCTTGCAACAGGGGAGGCATGAAAAACTGTTTTTT
TRBV3-1/TRBV3-2	14	TRBJ1-1	.	.	CASSQSLNSNEAFF	TGTGCCAGCAGCCAAAGTCTTAACTCGAATGAAGCTTTCTTT
TRBV2	16	TRBJ1-3	TRBD1	.	CASSRFGTGNGNTIYF	TGTGCCAGCAGCCGGTTCGGGACAGGGAATGGAAACACCATATATTTT
TRBV12-5	15	TRBJ2-5	TRBD2	once	CASGLASGRGGDQYF	TGTGCTAGTGGTTTGGCCTCCGGGCGGGGGGGCGACCAGTACTTC
TRBV11-2	12	TRBJ1-1	.	.	CASSYPVGRAFF	TGTGCCAGCAGCTACCCCGTCGGGAGAGCTTTCTTT
TRBV20-1	11	TRBJ1-1	.	.	CSARDYTEAFF	TGCAGTGCTAGAGACTACACTGAAGCTTTCTTT
TRBV5-5	16	TRBJ2-3	TRBD2	.	CASSRGLAGVTDTQYF	TGTGCCAGCAGCCGGGGACTAGCGGGGGTCACAGATACGCAGTATTTT
TRBV9	14	TRBJ1-4	.	.	CASSVDSAGEKLFF	TGTGCCAGCAGCGTAGACAGTGCCGGTGAAAAACTGTTTTTT
TRBV29-1	14	TRBJ2-2	.	.	CSVDLSANTGELFF	TGCAGCGTTGATCTCAGCGCGAACACCGGGGAGCTGTTTTTT
TRBV27	17	TRBJ1-6	TRBD1	.	CASSFLPTGALNSPLHF	TGTGCCAGCAGTTTTCTTCCAACAGGGGCGCTGAATTCACCCCTCCACTTT
TRBV3-1/TRBV3-2	17	TRBJ1-1	.	few	CASSPYGKVTGGSEAFF	TGTGCCAGCAGCCCTTACGGCAAGGTAACCGGAGGGAGTGAAGCTTTCTTT
TRBV6-5	14	TRBJ2-1	.	.	CASSYEGPNDEQFF	TGTGCCAGCAGTTACGAGGGCCCCAACGATGAGCAGTTCTTC
TRBV3-1/TRBV3-2	21	TRBJ2-2	.	once	CASSQVRGPGQGERITGELFF	TGTGCCAGCAGCCAAGTCAGGGGCCCCGGGCAGGGTGAGAGGATCACCGGGGAGCTGTTTTTT
TRBV6-5	11	TRBJ1-1	.	.	CASSSENEAFF	TGTGCCAGCAGTTCGGAGAATGAAGCTTTCTTT
TRBV5-6	12	TRBJ1-1	.	.	CASSLAGGEAFF	TGTGCCAGCAGCTTGGCCGGAGGAGAAGCTTTCTTT
TRBV29-1	13	TRBJ2-5	TRBD2	.	CSVGAGLQETQYF	TGCAGCGTTGGCGCGGGACTACAAGAGACCCAGTACTTC
TRBV19	12	TRBJ1-2	.	.	CASSSRGYGYTF	TGTGCCAGTAGTAGTCGGGGCTATGGCTACACCTTC
TRBV4-3	13	TRBJ2-7	TRBD2	.	CASSQSRGDEQYF	TGCGCCAGCAGCCAATCCCGGGGGGACGAGCAGTACTTC
TRBV4-3	18	TRBJ1-6	TRBD1	.	CASSQGRGQGALGSPLHF	TGCGCCAGCAGCCAAGGACGGGGACAGGGGGCGTTGGGTTCACCCCTCCACTTT
TRBV9	16	TRBJ2-5	TRBD2	once	CASSDGTSGFQETQYF	TGTGCCAGCAGCGACGGGACTAGCGGGTTCCAAGAGACCCAGTACTTC
TRBV7-9	14	TRBJ1-4	.	.	CASSLSTGVEKLFF	TGTGCCAGCAGCCTCTCGACAGGAGTTGAAAAACTGTTTTTT
TRBV5-6	13	TRBJ1-1	.	.	CASSPTPSTEAFF	TGTGCCAGCAGTCCTACCCCGAGCACTGAAGCTTTCTTT
TRBV3-1/TRBV3-2	14	TRBJ1-1	.	once	CASSQGIVYSGAFF	TGTGCCAGCAGCCAAGGAATTGTCTACTCGGGAGCTTTCTTT
TRBV7-9	14	TRBJ1-2	TRBD1	.	CASSLGTGPAGYTF	TGTGCCAGCAGCTTAGGGACAGGGCCCGCTGGCTACACCTTC
TRBV19	14	TRBJ2-2	.	.	CASSPPSGTGELFF	TGTGCCAGTAGTCCTCCCTCCGGGACCGGGGAGCTGTTTTTT
TRBV19	15	TRBJ1-1	.	.	CASSISSRPGTEAFF	TGTGCCAGTAGTATAAGCTCGCGACCCGGGACTGAAGCTTTCTTT
TRBV3-1/TRBV3-2	15	TRBJ1-1	TRBD1	.	CASSLRDRGGTEAFF	TGTGCCAGCAGCCTCCGGGACAGGGGTGGCACTGAAGCTTTCTTT
TRBV2	15	TRBJ1-1	TRBD1	.	CASSIDRGLNTEAFF	TGTGCCAGCAGTATCGACAGGGGCCTGAACACTGAAGCTTTCTTT
TRBV27	17	TRBJ1-6	TRBD1	.	CASSLSPGGFPPSPLHF	TGTGCCAGCAGTTTATCCCCAGGGGGATTTCCACCTTCACCCCTCCACTTT
TRBV27	13	TRBJ1-6	.	.	CASSFQEDSPLHF	TGTGCCAGCAGTTTTCAAGAGGATTCACCCCTCCACTTT
TRBV6-5	15	TRBJ1-2	TRBD1	.	CASSYSTGGRNGYTF	TGTGCCAGCAGTTACTCGACAGGGGGGCGTAATGGCTACACCTTC
TRBV19	13	TRBJ1-1	TRBD1	.	CASSVDRGDASFF	TGTGCCAGTTCGGTCGACAGGGGGGATGCGTCTTTCTTT
TRBV7-8	13	TRBJ1-1	.	.	CASSLASGTEAFF	TGTGCCAGCAGTCTTGCTTCAGGGACTGAAGCTTTCTTT
TRBV9	15	TRBJ1-6	.	.	CASSPDTRSNSPLHF	TGTGCCAGCAGCCCGGATACTAGATCTAATTCACCCCTCCACTTT